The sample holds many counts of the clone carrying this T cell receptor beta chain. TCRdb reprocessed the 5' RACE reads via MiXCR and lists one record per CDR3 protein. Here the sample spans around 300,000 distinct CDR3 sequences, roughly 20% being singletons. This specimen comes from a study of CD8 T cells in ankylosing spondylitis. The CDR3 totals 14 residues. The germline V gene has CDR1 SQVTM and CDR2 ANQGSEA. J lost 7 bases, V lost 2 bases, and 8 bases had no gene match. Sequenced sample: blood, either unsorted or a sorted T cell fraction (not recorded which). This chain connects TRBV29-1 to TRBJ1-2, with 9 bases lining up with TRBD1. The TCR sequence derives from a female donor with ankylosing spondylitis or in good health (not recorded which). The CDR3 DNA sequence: TGCAGCGTTGAACGAGGGACAGGGAGGAGTGGCTACACCTTC. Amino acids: CSVERGTGRSGYTF. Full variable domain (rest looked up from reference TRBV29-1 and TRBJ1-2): SAVISQKPSRDICQRGTSLTIQCQVDSQVTMMFWYRQQPGQSLTLIATANQGSEATYESGFVIDKFPISRPNLTFSTLTVSNMSPEDSSIYLCSVERGTGRSGYTFGSGTRLTVV.